These T cell receptor beta chains were read from a single sample in a study of blood T cell repertoires in COVID-19. Profiled with immunoSEQ multiplex PCR; TCRdb holds only in-frame clones, not every one. Of about 210,000 clones in the sample, approximately 90% were seen once. Sequencing used peripheral blood. These receptors were taken from a man under 40 with acute or convalescent COVID-19. The CDR3 runs from the conserved cysteine through the conserved F or W. The D gene is left open where the match is weak. A row's size may be missing; if present it is once, few, many or a size class.

v_call,d_call,j_call,clone_size,cdr3_aa,cdr3_nt
TRBV18,NA,TRBJ1-2,NA,CASSPSRDHYGYTF,TGTGCCAGCTCACCATCCAGGGATCACTATGGCTACACCTTC
TRBV6-1,NA,TRBJ1-1,NA,CASSERRNTEAFF,TGTGCCAGCAGTGAACGCAGGAACACTGAAGCTTTCTTT
TRBV16,TRBD1,TRBJ1-5,NA,CASSPDRANQPQHF,TGTGCCAGCAGCCCTGACAGGGCAAATCAGCCCCAGCATTTT
TRBV9,TRBD2,TRBJ2-1,NA,CASSVLSGGNEQFF,TGTGCCAGCAGCGTTCTTAGCGGGGGCAATGAGCAGTTCTTC
TRBV2,TRBD1,TRBJ1-2,once,CASSPTDARDRGKYGYTF,TGTGCCAGCAGTCCCACCGATGCCCGGGACAGGGGGAAGTATGGCTACACCTTC
TRBV28,TRBD1,TRBJ1-1,NA,CASTRTGARAFF,TGTGCCAGCACCCGGACAGGGGCCAGGGCTTTCTTT
TRBV6-5,NA,TRBJ1-1,NA,CASGGAYGVNTEAFF,TGTGCCAGCGGCGGGGCCTATGGGGTGAACACTGAAGCTTTCTTT
TRBV18,TRBD2,TRBJ2-5,NA,CASSPGLGETQYF,TGTGCCAGCTCACCTGGACTAGGAGAGACCCAGTACTTC
TRBV28,NA,TRBJ2-7,NA,CASNRVRLASYEQYF,TGTGCCAGCAATCGGGTACGCTTAGCGAGCTACGAGCAGTACTTC
TRBV12-3/TRBV12-4,NA,TRBJ2-7,NA,CASRIAVLGEQYF,TGTGCCAGCAGAATAGCGGTCCTCGGGGAGCAGTACTTC
TRBV5-4,NA,TRBJ1-2,NA,CASSLGQRRDGYTF,TGTGCCAGCAGCTTGGGACAGCGTAGAGATGGCTACACCTTC
TRBV23-1,NA,TRBJ1-2,NA,CASIVYTF,TGCGCCAGCATAGTATATACCTTC
TRBV30,NA,TRBJ2-5,NA,CAWSVRKIERARQETQYF,TGTGCCTGGAGTGTACGAAAGATTGAGCGGGCCCGGCAAGAGACCCAGTACTTC
TRBV27,TRBD1,TRBJ1-5,once,CASSLVGGQPQHF,TGTGCCAGCAGTTTAGTAGGGGGCCAGCCCCAGCATTTT
TRBV28,TRBD1,TRBJ1-6,NA,CASSIGVNRGSPLHF,TGTGCCAGCAGTATCGGGGTAAACAGGGGATCACCCCTCCACTTT
TRBV6-1,TRBD1,TRBJ1-4,NA,CASSGPRDRGRSNEKLFF,TGTGCCAGCAGTGGGCCCCGGGACAGGGGAAGAAGTAATGAAAAACTGTTTTTT
TRBV2,TRBD1,TRBJ2-2,NA,CASSAPSQQGVRTGELFF,TGTGCCAGCAGTGCCCCCAGTCAGCAGGGGGTACGAACCGGGGAGCTGTTTTTT
TRBV30,TRBD1,TRBJ1-2,NA,CAWMGQPYGYTF,TGTGCCTGGATGGGACAGCCCTATGGCTACACCTTC
TRBV6-5,NA,TRBJ1-4,NA,CASSYRRTNEKLFF,TGTGCCAGCAGTTACCGGAGGACTAATGAAAAACTGTTTTTT
TRBV7-8,NA,TRBJ1-2,NA,CASSFRGGFYGYTF,TGTGCCAGCAGCTTTAGGGGAGGGTTCTATGGCTACACCTTC
TRBV3-1/TRBV3-2,TRBD1,TRBJ1-2,NA,CASSPRGSDGYTF,TGTGCCAGCAGCCCCAGGGGGTCCGATGGCTACACCTTC
TRBV4-1,NA,TRBJ1-1,NA,CASSQERDTEAFF,TGCGCCAGCAGCCAAGAAAGAGACACTGAAGCTTTCTTT
TRBV29-1,NA,TRBJ2-2,NA,CSVGLQGPGELFF,TGCAGCGTTGGGCTACAGGGCCCCGGGGAGCTGTTTTTT
TRBV15,TRBD1,TRBJ1-3,NA,CASSRGAQGNTIYF,TGTGCCTCCTCCAGGGGGGCGCAGGGAAACACCATATATTTT
TRBV7-3,NA,TRBJ2-1,NA,CASSLQVGQGYEQFF,TGTGCCAGCAGCTTACAAGTGGGGCAGGGGTATGAGCAGTTCTTC
TRBV19,TRBD1,TRBJ1-5,NA,CASWGQGASNQPQHF,TGTGCCAGTTGGGGACAGGGGGCCAGCAATCAGCCCCAGCATTTT
TRBV4-1,TRBD1,TRBJ2-2,NA,CASSPGQGGTGELFF,TGCGCCAGCAGCCCGGGACAGGGCGGCACCGGGGAGCTGTTTTTT
TRBV28,TRBD1,TRBJ1-1,NA,CASSLRTGRSTEAFF,TGTGCCAGCAGTCTCCGGACAGGGAGGTCCACTGAAGCTTTCTTT
TRBV28,NA,TRBJ2-3,once,CASSLAQGSDTQYF,TGTGCCAGCAGTTTGGCGCAGGGCTCAGATACGCAGTATTTT
TRBV30,NA,TRBJ2-7,NA,CAWRGAGNIYEQYF,TGTGCCTGGAGGGGGGCAGGGAATATATACGAGCAGTACTTC
TRBV5-5,TRBD1,TRBJ1-1,once,CASSLPRTGANTEAFF,TGTGCCAGCAGCTTGCCCCGGACAGGGGCGAACACTGAAGCTTTCTTT
TRBV12-5,NA,TRBJ2-1,NA,CASGFGSPGSSYNEQFF,TGTGCTAGTGGTTTCGGGTCCCCGGGGAGCTCCTACAATGAGCAGTTCTTC
TRBV6-1,NA,TRBJ2-5,once,CASSERGSLETQYF,TGTGCCAGCAGTGAACGGGGTAGCTTAGAGACCCAGTACTTC
TRBV6-1,NA,TRBJ1-1,NA,CASSEAGRGSAFF,TGTGCCAGCAGTGAAGCGGGGAGAGGGTCGGCTTTCTTT
TRBV28,NA,TRBJ1-1,NA,CASSSPFQGNTEAFF,TGTGCCAGCAGTTCCCCGTTTCAGGGGAACACTGAAGCTTTCTTT
TRBV3-1/TRBV3-2,TRBD1,TRBJ2-7,NA,CASSGRQGSSEQYF,TGTGCCAGCAGCGGACGACAGGGGAGTTCCGAGCAGTACTTC
TRBV28,TRBD2,TRBJ2-5,once,CASRQNNLAGGIKETQYF,TGTGCCAGCAGACAAAACAACCTAGCGGGAGGGATAAAAGAGACCCAGTACTTC
TRBV19,NA,TRBJ2-1,NA,CASSAYSGGPNREQFF,TGTGCCAGTAGTGCTTACTCAGGGGGGCCAAACCGTGAGCAGTTCTTC
TRBV7-9,TRBD2,TRBJ2-1,NA,CASRSSGRDNEQFF,TGTGCCAGCCGGTCTAGCGGGAGGGACAATGAGCAGTTCTTC
TRBV6-5,NA,TRBJ1-1,NA,CASSRGTVNTEAFF,TGTGCCAGCAGTCGCGGGACGGTGAACACTGAAGCTTTCTTT
TRBV28,NA,TRBJ1-5,once,CASSFIIQPQHF,TGTGCCAGCAGTTTTATTATTCAGCCCCAGCATTTT
TRBV14,TRBD2,TRBJ2-1,NA,CASSRASGVNEQFF,TGTGCCAGCAGCCGGGCTAGCGGGGTCAATGAGCAGTTCTTC
TRBV27,TRBD1,TRBJ1-6,NA,CASSGGGGAYGSPLHF,TGTGCCAGCAGCGGAGGGGGCGGGGCTTATGGTTCACCCCTCCACTTT
TRBV5-1,NA,TRBJ2-1,few,CASSEWTGGLTNEQFF,TGCGCCAGCAGCGAATGGACTGGGGGACTTACCAATGAGCAGTTCTTC
TRBV5-1,TRBD2,TRBJ2-3,NA,CASSLSGGTDTQYF,TGCGCCAGCAGTCTTAGCGGGGGCACAGATACGCAGTATTTT
TRBV6-5,NA,TRBJ2-7,once,CASSSIGRGRDAQYF,TGTGCCAGCAGTTCAATAGGAAGGGGGAGGGACGCGCAGTACTTC
TRBV15,NA,TRBJ1-1,NA,CATSGGTLAFF,TGTGCCACCAGCGGGGGGACGCTGGCTTTCTTT
TRBV6-5,TRBD1,TRBJ2-7,NA,CASSSTGGPYEQYF,TGTGCCAGCAGTTCCACAGGGGGCCCTTACGAGCAGTACTTC
TRBV7-6,TRBD2,TRBJ2-1,NA,CASSRDSRAGSYNEQFF,TGTGCCAGCAGCCGGGATTCCAGAGCGGGAAGCTACAATGAGCAGTTCTTC
TRBV30,NA,TRBJ2-7,NA,CASGRSYEQYF,TGTGCCTCGGGACGGAGCTACGAGCAGTACTTC
TRBV6-5,NA,TRBJ2-2,NA,CATTSSTPGELFF,TGTGCCACCACTAGCTCGACCCCCGGGGAGCTGTTTTTT
TRBV15,NA,TRBJ2-1,NA,CATRRDHYNEQFF,TGTGCCACCAGGCGGGACCACTACAATGAGCAGTTCTTC
TRBV9,TRBD1,TRBJ1-1,NA,CASNPTGGYTEAFF,TGTGCCAGTAACCCGACAGGGGGGTACACTGAAGCTTTCTTT
TRBV15,TRBD2,TRBJ2-1,NA,CATSSSGLGGPGDEQFF,TGTGCCACCAGCAGTAGCGGGCTTGGAGGACCTGGAGATGAGCAGTTCTTC
TRBV12-3/TRBV12-4,NA,TRBJ2-5,once,CASSFDSQETQYF,TGTGCCAGCAGTTTCGACTCCCAAGAGACCCAGTACTTC
TRBV18,NA,TRBJ1-1,NA,CASSPLQNTEAFF,TGTGCCAGCTCACCGTTACAGAACACTGAAGCTTTCTTT
TRBV19,NA,TRBJ1-5,NA,CASSIVEGLNQPQHF,TGTGCCAGTAGTATAGTTGAGGGCCTCAATCAGCCCCAGCATTTT